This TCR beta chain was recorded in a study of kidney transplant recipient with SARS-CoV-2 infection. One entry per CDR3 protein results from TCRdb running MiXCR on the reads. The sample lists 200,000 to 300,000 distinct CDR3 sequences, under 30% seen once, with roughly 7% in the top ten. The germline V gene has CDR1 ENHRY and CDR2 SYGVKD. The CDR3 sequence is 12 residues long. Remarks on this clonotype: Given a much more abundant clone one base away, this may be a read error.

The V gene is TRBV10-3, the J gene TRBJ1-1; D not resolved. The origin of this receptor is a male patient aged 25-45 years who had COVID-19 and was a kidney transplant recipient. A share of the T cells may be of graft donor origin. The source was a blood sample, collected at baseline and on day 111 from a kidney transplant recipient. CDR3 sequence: CATPRMNTEASF. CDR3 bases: TGTGCCACCCCGAGGATGAACACTGAAGCTTCCTTT.